The present TCR beta chain was sequenced within a study of blood T cell repertoires in COVID-19. Overall study: Specimens from acute and convalescent COVID-19 originated in the United States, Italy and Spain. From T cells, B-cell-depleted T cells, or PBMCs came the material, which was cDNA or gDNA.

Participants' own reports of clinical history determined their cohort assignment. The CDR3 contains 16 residues. CDR1 and CDR2 (germline): SGHTA, FQGNSA. V was clipped by 3 bases and J by 6 bases; unmatched bases: 9. Authors' analysis steps: Researchers report that nucleated cell counts were estimated from reference gene primer amplification. Using immunoSEQ multiplex PCR, the repertoire was profiled, and TCRdb retains in-frame clones only, with some absent. V, J and clone size derive from that table, while D and trimming were established from the DNA sequence. The table shows roughly 170,000 clones, with approximately 81% occurring only once. In this sample, this clone turned up a few times.

The sequencing sample was made of PBMCs or T cells enriched from blood (not recorded which). This clonotype was sampled from a man between 60 and 75 years old who had recovered from COVID-19. The chain recombines TRBV7-2 with TRBJ2-1; 9 bases map to TRBD1. CDR3 region: CASSFTRGQGSNEQFF. The CDR3 bases are TGTGCCAGCAGCTTTACCCGGGGACAGGGCTCCAATGAGCAGTTCTTC.